Each of the 7 T cell receptor beta chains below was sequenced from the same sample in a study. Tregs were sorted as CD4+CD25+CD127-/low cells. Using its own MiXCR run on the 5' RACE reads, TCRdb lists one record per CDR3 protein. The table has 34,000 or so distinct CDR3 sequences, about a quarter seen once. Sequencing was carried out using tumor-infiltrating Tregs sorted from the breast tumor. Receptors originate from a female donor with breast cancer.

This clonotype turned up a few times. The chain has TRBV6-5 and TRBJ1-1; TRBD1 agrees at 7 bases. Unmatched junction bases numbered 4, after V lost 5 bases and J lost 1 base. Per the germline V gene, CDR1 is MNHEY and CDR2 is SVGAGI. This CDR3 is built from 14 residues. CDR3 protein: CASSRQGGNTEAFF. DNA of the CDR3: TGTGCCAGCAGTCGACAGGGCGGGAACACTGAAGCTTTCTTT.

This clonotype has a handful of counts. This chain links TRBV2 with TRBJ1-1; a weak D match, TRBD1 (6 bases). The CDR3 consists of 13 residues. Germline CDR1 reads SNHLY; CDR2 reads FYNNEI. V was pared by 7 bases and J by 12 bases, with 21 bases between. The chain's CDR3 is CASNHEQGQISFF. The CDR3 DNA follows: TGTGCCAGCAATCACGAACAGGGCCAGATTTCTTTCTTT.

By its share, this clonotype is medium-sized (0.01 to 0.1%). V gene TRBV24-1 combines with J gene TRBJ2-7; D not resolved. This CDR3 has 13 residues. Germline V lookup: CDR1 KGHDR, CDR2 SFDVKD. With 0 bases removed from V and 5 bases from J, the gap between germline ends came to 7 bases. CDR3 bases: TGTGCCACCAGTGATTTGCTCCGGAACGAGCAGTACTTC. It yields the protein CATSDLLRNEQYF.

This clonotype was seen at least ten times. The chain is built from TRBV4-2 and TRBJ2-7, with TRBD2 identical over 13 bases. The length of the CDR3 is 15 residues. Germline V gene data show CDR1 as LGHNA and CDR2 as YNFKEQ. V lost 2 bases, J lost 4 bases, and 2 bases stayed unmatched. CDR3 sequence: CASSQRTSGSYEQYF. The DNA for the CDR3 is TGTGCCAGCAGCCAAAGGACTAGCGGGAGTTACGAGCAGTACTTC.

The sample holds one count of this clonotype. V is TRBV6-1 and J is TRBJ1-3; D is ambiguous. Trimming shortened V by 0 bases and J by 1 base, and 10 bases separated the two germline ends. This CDR3 is 16 amino acids long. The germline gives CDR1 MNHNS, CDR2 SASEGT. The CDR3 reads CASSEAPPRSGNTIYF. CDR3 DNA: TGTGCCAGCAGTGAAGCGCCCCCGAGGTCTGGAAACACCATATATTTT.

This clonotype was seen once. One end of the junction does not line up with germline, which may come from a read error. CDR3 coding DNA: TGTGCCAACAGTTACAATTTGGGGGGGGGCGCCGGGGAGCTGTTTTTT. It is translated as CANSYNLGGGAGELFF. This chain joins TRBV6-5 and TRBJ2-2, with D tentatively TRBD2 (7 bases). Germline lookup yields CDR1 MNHEY and CDR2 SVGAGI. This CDR3 is 16 amino acids long.

This clonotype was seen ten or more times. The chain recombines TRBV20-1 with TRBJ2-5; 7 bases match TRBD2. CDR1 and CDR2 from the germline V gene are DFQATT and SNEGSKA (reference sequence). V dropped 5 bases and J dropped 4; count of bases not matched to a gene: 10. The length of the CDR3 is 14 residues. CDR3 sequence reads: CSAGPRGRLETQYF. DNA for the CDR3: TGCAGTGCTGGGCCGCGCGGGAGATTAGAGACCCAGTACTTC.